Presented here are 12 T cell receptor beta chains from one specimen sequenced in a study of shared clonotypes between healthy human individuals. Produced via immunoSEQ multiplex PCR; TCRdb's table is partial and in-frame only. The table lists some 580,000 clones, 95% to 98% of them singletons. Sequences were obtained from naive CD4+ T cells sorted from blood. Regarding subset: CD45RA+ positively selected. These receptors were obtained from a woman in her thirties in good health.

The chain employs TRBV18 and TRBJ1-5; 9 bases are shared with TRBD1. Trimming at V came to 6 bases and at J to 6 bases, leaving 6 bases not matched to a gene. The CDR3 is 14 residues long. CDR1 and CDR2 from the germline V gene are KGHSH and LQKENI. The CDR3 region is CASSSQGASQPQHF. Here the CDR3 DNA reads TGTGCCAGCTCGTCACAGGGGGCGAGTCAGCCCCAGCATTTT.

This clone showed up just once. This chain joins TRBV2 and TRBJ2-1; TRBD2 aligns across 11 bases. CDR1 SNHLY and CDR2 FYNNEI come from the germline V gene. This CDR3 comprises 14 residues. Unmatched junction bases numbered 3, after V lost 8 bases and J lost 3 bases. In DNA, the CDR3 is TGTGCCAGCCAGGGACTAGCGGACTACAATGAGCAGTTCTTC. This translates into CASQGLADYNEQFF.

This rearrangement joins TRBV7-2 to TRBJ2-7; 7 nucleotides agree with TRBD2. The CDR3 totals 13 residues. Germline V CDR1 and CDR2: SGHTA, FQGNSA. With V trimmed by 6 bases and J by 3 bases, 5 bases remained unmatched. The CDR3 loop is CASSRDYLYEQYF. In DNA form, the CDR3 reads TGTGCCAGCAGTCGGGACTACCTCTACGAGCAGTACTTC.

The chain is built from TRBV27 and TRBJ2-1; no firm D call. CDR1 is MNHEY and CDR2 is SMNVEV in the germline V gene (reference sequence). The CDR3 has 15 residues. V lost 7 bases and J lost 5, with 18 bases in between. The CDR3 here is CASTNRHLSNNEQFF. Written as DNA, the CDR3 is TGTGCCAGCACCAACCGGCACCTATCAAACAATGAGCAGTTCTTC.

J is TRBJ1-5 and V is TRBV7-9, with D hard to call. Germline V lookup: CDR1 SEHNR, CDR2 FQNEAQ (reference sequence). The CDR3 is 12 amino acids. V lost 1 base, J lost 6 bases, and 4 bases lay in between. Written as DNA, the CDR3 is TGTGCCAGCAGCTTAGAGGCTCAGCCCCAGCATTTT. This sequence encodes CASSLEAQPQHF. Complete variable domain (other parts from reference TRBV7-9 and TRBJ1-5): DTGVSQNPRHKITKRGQNVTFRCDPISEHNRLYWYRQTLGQGPEFLTYFQNEAQLEKSRLLSDRFSAERPKGSFSTLEIQRTEQGDSAMYLCASSLEAQPQHFGDGTRLSIL.

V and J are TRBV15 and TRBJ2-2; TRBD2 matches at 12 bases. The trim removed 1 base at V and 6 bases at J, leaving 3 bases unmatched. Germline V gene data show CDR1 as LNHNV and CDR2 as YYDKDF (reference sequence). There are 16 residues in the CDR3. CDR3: CATSRGLAGDAGELFF. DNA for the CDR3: TGTGCCACCAGCAGAGGACTAGCGGGAGATGCCGGGGAGCTGTTTTTT.

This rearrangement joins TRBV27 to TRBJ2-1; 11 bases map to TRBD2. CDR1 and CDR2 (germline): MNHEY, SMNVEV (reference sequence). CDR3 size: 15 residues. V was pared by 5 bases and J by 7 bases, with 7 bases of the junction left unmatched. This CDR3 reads CASSPLAGGPNEQFF. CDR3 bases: TGTGCCAGCAGTCCCCTAGCGGGAGGCCCGAATGAGCAGTTCTTC.

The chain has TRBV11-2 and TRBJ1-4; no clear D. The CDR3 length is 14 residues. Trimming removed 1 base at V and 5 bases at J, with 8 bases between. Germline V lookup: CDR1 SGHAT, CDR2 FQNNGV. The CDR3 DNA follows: TGTGCCAGCAGCTTAGCAGATGACAATGAAAAACTGTTTTTT. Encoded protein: CASSLADDNEKLFF.

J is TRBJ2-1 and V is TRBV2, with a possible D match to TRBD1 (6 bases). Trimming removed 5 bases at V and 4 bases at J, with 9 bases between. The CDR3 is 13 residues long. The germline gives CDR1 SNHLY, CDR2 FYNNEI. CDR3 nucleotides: TGTGCCAGCAGTCCACAGGGTTACAATGAGCAGTTCTTC. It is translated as CASSPQGYNEQFF.

The CDR3 sequence is CASSRGQGEGRTGELFF. The DNA for the CDR3 is TGTGCCAGCAGCCGCGGACAGGGTGAGGGAAGAACCGGGGAGCTGTTTTTT. The genes are TRBV5-4 and TRBJ2-2, with TRBD1 matching 8 bases. Germline loops: CDR1 SGHNT, CDR2 YYREEE (reference sequence). The CDR3 sequence is 17 residues long. The V segment lost 4 bases and the J segment 5 bases; nucleotides outside the gene matches: 13.

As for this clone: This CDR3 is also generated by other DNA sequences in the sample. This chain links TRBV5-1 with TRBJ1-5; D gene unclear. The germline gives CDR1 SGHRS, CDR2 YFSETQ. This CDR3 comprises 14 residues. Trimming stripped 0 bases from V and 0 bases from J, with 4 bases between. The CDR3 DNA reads TGCGCCAGCAGCTTGGAAGGTAGCAATCAGCCCCAGCATTTT. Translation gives CASSLEGSNQPQHF. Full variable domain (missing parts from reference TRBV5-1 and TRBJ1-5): KAGVTQTPRYLIKTRGQQVTLSCSPISGHRSVSWYQQTPGQGLQFLFEYFSETQRNKGNFPGRFSGRQFSNSRSEMNVSTLELGDSALYLCASSLEGSNQPQHFGDGTRLSIL.

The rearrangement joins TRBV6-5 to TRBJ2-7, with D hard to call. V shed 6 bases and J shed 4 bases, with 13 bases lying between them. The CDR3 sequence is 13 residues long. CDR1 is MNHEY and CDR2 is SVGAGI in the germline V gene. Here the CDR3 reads CASRLDFQYEQYF. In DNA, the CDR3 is TGTGCCAGCAGACTCGACTTCCAGTACGAGCAGTACTTC.